Below, 2 T cell receptor beta chains from the same sample are listed, as sequenced in a study of cytomegalovirus exposure and HLA in healthy donors. TCRdb's copy holds only in-frame clones and misses some; the assay was immunoSEQ multiplex PCR. The sample has 130,000 to 150,000 clones, approximately 90% seen once. The sequencing sample was made of PBMCs. The receptors here all came from a woman in her twenties or thirties in good health and CMV-seropositive.

The chain carries TRBV6-5 and TRBJ2-6, with D maybe TRBD1 (5 bases). The germline V gene encodes CDR1 MNHEY and CDR2 SVGAGI. The CDR3 length is 16 residues. Trimming cost V 1 base and J 1 base, with 8 bases left between them. DNA of the CDR3: TGTGCCAGCAGTTACTTCACAGGATCTGGGGCCAACGTCCTGACTTTC. Translating gives CASSYFTGSGANVLTF.

The chain links TRBV5-6 to TRBJ2-2; weak D call: TRBD2 (7 bases). The V gene lost 2 bases and the J gene lost 4 bases, with 12 bases spanning the gap. This CDR3 comprises 15 residues. Germline V gene data show CDR1 as SGHDT and CDR2 as YYEEEE. CDR3 coding DNA: TGTGCCAGCAGCTTCGGGGGGCGCACCACCGGGGAGCTGTTTTTT. It yields the protein CASSFGGRTTGELFF. The full variable domain, in which reference TRBV5-6 and TRBJ2-2 provide the parts outside the CDR3, is DAGVTQSPTHLIKTRGQQVTLRCSPKSGHDTVSWYQQALGQGPQFIFQYYEEEERQRGNFPDRFSGHQFPNYSSELNVNALLLGDSALYLCASSFGGRTTGELFFGEGSRLTVL.